The 19 T cell receptor beta chains presented below share a single source sample, sequenced in a study of glioma-infiltrating T cells after dendritic cell vaccination. Only in-frame clones appear in the TCRdb table, and some are missing; sequencing was by immunoSEQ multiplex PCR. Among 75,000 to 100,000 clones listed, roughly 83% were seen once. The sample consisted of blood, taken before dendritic cell vaccination. Receptors were obtained from a human donor with glioblastoma.

This chain joins TRBV9 and TRBJ2-1; a possible D gene is TRBD2 (5 bases). CDR1 is SGDLS and CDR2 is YYNGEE in the germline V gene. V was cut by 1 base and J by 6 bases, with 14 bases left in between. The CDR3 totals 15 residues. The chain's CDR3 is CASSVLGESGNEQFF. For the CDR3, the DNA is TGTGCCAGCAGCGTACTAGGTGAGAGCGGCAATGAGCAGTTCTTC.

J is TRBJ2-1 and V is TRBV6-1; 9 bases are shared with TRBD1. Germline values: CDR1 MNHNS, CDR2 SASEGT. The CDR3 sequence is 14 residues long. J was trimmed by 4 bases and V by 7 bases; bases with no gene match: 5. CDR3 DNA sequence: TGTGCCAGCATCAACAGGGGGCTTTACAATGAGCAGTTCTTC. Its translation: CASINRGLYNEQFF.

The V gene is TRBV6-1, the J gene TRBJ2-7, with 9 bases identical to TRBD2. The V and J ends lost 5 bases and 2 bases, in that order; junction bases with no gene match: 4. The CDR3 consists of 14 residues. Looked up from germline, CDR1 is MNHNS and CDR2 is SASEGT. As DNA, the CDR3 is TGTGCCAGCAGTCTTAGCGGGGGAACCTACGAGCAGTACTTC. This encodes CASSLSGGTYEQYF.

The chain links TRBV7-9 to TRBJ1-5, with D unresolved. The CDR3 consists of 14 residues. Trimming cost V 3 bases and J 6 bases, with 12 bases left between them. CDR1 SEHNR and CDR2 FQNEAQ come from the germline V gene (reference sequence). CDR3 residues: CASSFGVEGQPQHF. In DNA, the CDR3 is TGTGCCAGCAGCTTCGGGGTTGAGGGTCAGCCCCAGCATTTT.

The chain carries TRBV5-1 and TRBJ2-5; D is possibly TRBD2 (5 bases). Per germline, CDR1 SGHRS and CDR2 YFSETQ. The CDR3 loop spans 12 amino acids. V lost 0 bases, J lost 14 bases, and 14 bases lay in between. This chain's CDR3 is CASSLDRVREYF. Here the CDR3 DNA reads TGCGCCAGCAGCTTGGACCGGGTTCGGGAATACTTC.

CDR3: CAWSPGRETQYF. CDR3 sequence (DNA): TGTGCCTGGAGTCCAGGGAGGGAGACCCAGTACTTC. V and J are TRBV30 and TRBJ2-5; a weak D match, TRBD2 (6 bases). CDR3 length equals 12 residues. Germline lookup yields CDR1 GTSNPN and CDR2 SVGIG (reference sequence). V lost 2 bases, J lost 5 bases, and 9 bases lay in between.

In this sample, this clone turned up once. The rearrangement uses TRBV6-5 and TRBJ2-7; D is possibly TRBD1 (6 bases). The V end lost 5 bases, the J end lost 3 bases, and 14 bases lay between the germline ends. The CDR3 is 14 amino acids. Germline assignment: CDR1 MNHEY and CDR2 SVGAGI. CDR3 DNA: TGTGCCAGCAGTGACCGGGACATCTACTACGAGCAGTACTTC. It encodes CASSDRDIYYEQYF.

The rearrangement links TRBV7-2 to TRBJ2-3; D is uncertain. The CDR3 has 14 amino acids. Germline V gene data show CDR1 as SGHTA and CDR2 as FQGNSA. Deletions cut 3 bases from V and 2 bases from J, with 9 bases between. The CDR3 is CASSFQLYTDTQYF. The DNA for the CDR3 is TGTGCCAGCAGCTTCCAACTATACACAGATACGCAGTATTTT.

V and J are TRBV10-3 and TRBJ2-7; 11 bases are a match to TRBD2. The V gene end was trimmed by 6 bases and the J gene end by 6 bases; junction bases not matched to a gene: 10. CDR3 length: 15 residues. The germline V gene has CDR1 ENHRY and CDR2 SYGVKD. CDR3 sequence reads: CAISAVAGGGGEQYF. For the CDR3, the DNA is TGTGCCATCAGCGCCGTAGCGGGAGGGGGAGGCGAGCAGTACTTC.

This clone came up once. The V and J genes are TRBV2 and TRBJ2-5, with D possibly matching TRBD2 (6 bases). CDR1 and CDR2 from the germline V gene are SNHLY and FYNNEI. The ends were cut back, 6 bases at V and 1 base at J, with 18 bases in the middle. The CDR3 runs 16 residues. The CDR3 bases are TGTGCCAGCAGGGACTACACCCCGGGTCGCCAAGAGACCCAGTACTTC. Translated, it gives CASRDYTPGRQETQYF.

Turning to this clone: Different DNA sequences within this sample yield the same CDR3. J is TRBJ1-2 and V is TRBV5-8, with TRBD1 matching 7 bases. From germline, CDR1 is SGHTS and CDR2 YDEGEE. The length of the CDR3 is 14 residues. V shed 0 bases and J 2 bases; nucleotides not matched to a gene: 1. The DNA for the CDR3 is TGTGCCAGCAGCTTGGGGACAGGCAACTATGGCTACACCTTC. Protein sequence: CASSLGTGNYGYTF.

V gene TRBV5-1 combines with J gene TRBJ1-6; D is uncertain. The V end was cut by 3 bases, the J end by 9 bases, with 10 bases between. Per germline, CDR1 SGHRS and CDR2 YFSETQ. The CDR3 spans 13 residues. Here the CDR3 reads CASSSLGSSPLHF. The CDR3, as DNA: TGCGCCAGCAGCTCCCTAGGAAGTTCACCCCTCCACTTT.

The rearrangement links TRBV7-9 to TRBJ1-1; D remains unclear. The CDR3 spans 13 residues. Deletions cut 3 bases from V and 2 bases from J, with 7 bases between. Germline V gives CDR1 SEHNR, CDR2 FQNEAQ (reference sequence). This CDR3 is CASSFGANTEAFF. The CDR3 nucleotides read TGTGCCAGCAGCTTCGGTGCTAACACTGAAGCTTTCTTT. Supplemented by reference TRBV7-9 and TRBJ1-1, the full variable domain reads DTGVSQNPRHKITKRGQNVTFRCDPISEHNRLYWYRQTLGQGPEFLTYFQNEAQLEKSRLLSDRFSAERPKGSFSTLEIQRTEQGDSAMYLCASSFGANTEAFFGQGTRLTVV.

The genes are TRBV28 and TRBJ1-2, with 9 bases aligning to TRBD1. CDR3 length: 14 amino acids. Per germline, CDR1 MDHEN and CDR2 SYDVKM. Trimming cost V 4 bases and J 6 bases; bases outside gene matches: 6. CDR3 sequence reads: CASSSPGQGDGYTF. The CDR3 DNA is TGTGCCAGCAGTTCACCGGGACAGGGCGATGGCTACACCTTC.

The V and J genes are TRBV19 and TRBJ1-1; the D gene is possibly TRBD1 (5 bases). The CDR3 runs 15 residues. V lost 2 bases and J lost 4, with 14 bases in between. CDR1 and CDR2 from the germline V gene are LNHDA and SQIVND (reference sequence). CDR3 loop: CASSIFTGGSTEAFF. In DNA, the CDR3 is TGTGCCAGTAGTATATTTACAGGCGGAAGCACTGAAGCTTTCTTT.

The genes are TRBV27 and TRBJ1-1; 11 bases match TRBD1. CDR1 is MNHEY, CDR2 SMNVEV, per germline (reference sequence). CDR3 length equals 15 residues. The V gene end was trimmed by 5 bases and the J gene end by 3 bases; junction bases not matched to a gene: 5. CDR3: CASSPRDRGDTEAFF. For the CDR3, the DNA is TGTGCCAGCAGTCCGAGGGACAGGGGGGACACTGAAGCTTTCTTT.

In this sample, this clone turned up a few times. The chain uses TRBV2 and TRBJ2-7, with D perhaps TRBD2 (6 bases). Between the trimmed V and J ends, which lost 4 bases and 4 bases, there was a span of 11 bases. In germline, CDR1 is SNHLY, CDR2 FYNNEI. The CDR3 consists of 13 residues. The CDR3, as DNA: TGTGCCAGCAGTGTGACTAGTTATTACGAGCAGTACTTC. It codes for CASSVTSYYEQYF.

The chain joins TRBV2 to TRBJ1-2, with no clear D. Trimming pared 6 bases from V and 4 bases from J, leaving 15 bases between. The CDR3 runs 14 residues. Germline assignment: CDR1 SNHLY and CDR2 FYNNEI. CDR3: CASRPFGQFYGYTF. The CDR3 DNA reads TGTGCCAGCAGACCCTTTGGGCAGTTCTATGGCTACACCTTC.

This chain uses TRBV9 with TRBJ1-6; TRBD1 matches 10 bases. Germline values: CDR1 SGDLS, CDR2 YYNGEE. V trimming: 0 bases; J trimming: 9 bases; junction bases outside the gene matches: 0. This CDR3 spans 14 amino acids. CDR3 sequence reads: CASSVGQGASPLHF. As DNA, the CDR3 is TGTGCCAGCAGCGTAGGACAGGGGGCTTCACCCCTCCACTTT.